The 13 T cell receptor beta chains reported below all come from one sample, sequenced in a study of cytomegalovirus exposure and HLA in healthy donors. With 60 Vbeta and 13 Jbeta primers, the PCR was carried out. The table came from immunoSEQ multiplex PCR; TCRdb's copy has only in-frame clones and leaves some out. The sample shows nearly 95,000 clones, approximately 63% of them seen only once. The sequencing sample was made of PBMCs. These receptors were obtained from a woman aged 25 to 39 in good health and CMV-seronegative.

The rearrangement uses TRBV14 and TRBJ2-7; D is uncertain. The V gene's germline CDR1 is SGHDN and CDR2 FVKESK. With 4 bases removed from V and 3 bases from J, the gap between germline ends came to 10 bases. The CDR3 runs to 13 residues. For the CDR3, the DNA is TGTGCCAGCAGCCGTATCGAGCGCTACGAGCAGTACTTC. This gives the protein CASSRIERYEQYF.

This clone was seen more than once but under ten times. The V and J genes are TRBV19 and TRBJ1-4; D ambiguous. V lost 0 bases, J lost 10 bases, and 12 bases lay in between. The CDR3 consists of 14 residues. Germline V gene sequence: CDR1 LNHDA, CDR2 SQIVND (reference sequence). CDR3: CASSIEWFEGKLFF. For the CDR3, the DNA is TGTGCCAGTAGTATAGAATGGTTTGAGGGAAAACTGTTTTTT.

The chain recombines TRBV4-2 with TRBJ2-1, with 9 bases that match TRBD2. Germline V gene lookup returns CDR1 LGHNA and CDR2 YNFKEQ. The ends lost 2 bases at V and 5 bases at J; junction bases unmatched: 4. CDR3 length equals 15 residues. The CDR3 protein is CASSQTGTSNNEQFF. CDR3 DNA sequence: TGTGCCAGCAGCCAAACCGGGACTAGCAACAATGAGCAGTTCTTC.

The chain combines TRBV30 with TRBJ1-3; D is perhaps TRBD1 (6 bases). V was cut by 5 bases and J by 7 bases, with 15 bases left in between. This CDR3 is 13 amino acids long. Germline-derived CDR1 and CDR2 are GTSNPN and SVGIG (reference sequence). The CDR3 spells CAWGVGGLNTIYF. The CDR3 DNA reads as TGTGCCTGGGGGGTGGGGGGGCTGAACACCATATATTTT.

The chain couples TRBV7-9 to TRBJ1-1, with 7 bases lining up with TRBD1. V shed 5 bases and J 3 bases; nucleotides not matched to a gene: 9. The CDR3 loop spans 15 amino acids. CDR1 is SEHNR and CDR2 is FQNEAQ in the germline V gene (reference sequence). CDR3 DNA: TGTGCCAGCAGCGTACCGACAGGGCTTCACACTGAAGCTTTCTTT. The encoded protein is CASSVPTGLHTEAFF.

The chain uses TRBV6-1 and TRBJ1-2; a weak D match, TRBD1 (5 bases). V shed 1 base and J shed 8 bases, with 17 bases lying between them. The CDR3 consists of 15 residues. Germline assignment: CDR1 MNHNS and CDR2 SASEGT. The CDR3 loop reads CASSEGVWQGGGYTF. CDR3 nucleotides: TGTGCCAGCAGTGAAGGGGTTTGGCAGGGAGGAGGCTACACCTTC.

The chain joins TRBV10-3 to TRBJ1-2; D gene unclear. The CDR3 extends over 12 amino acids. The V end lost 3 bases, the J end lost 3 bases, and 5 bases lay between the germline ends. Per the germline V gene, CDR1 is ENHRY and CDR2 is SYGVKD. The CDR3, as DNA: TGTGCCATCAGTGACGGAGACTATGGCTACACCTTC. Its translation: CAISDGDYGYTF.

The genes are TRBV6-4 and TRBJ2-1; 7 bases agree with TRBD2. The J segment lost 14 bases and the V segment lost 0 bases, leaving 4 bases of the junction unmatched. Germline loops: CDR1 MRHNA, CDR2 SNTAGT. The CDR3 sequence is 12 residues long. The chain's CDR3 is CASSDSLATKFF. The CDR3 nucleotides read TGTGCCAGCAGTGACTCACTAGCGACGAAGTTCTTC.

The V gene is TRBV2, the J gene TRBJ2-3; 8 bases agree with TRBD2. The J segment lost 6 bases and the V segment lost 9 bases, leaving 8 bases of the junction unmatched. The germline V gene has CDR1 SNHLY and CDR2 FYNNEI. This CDR3 is built from 13 residues. The CDR3 loop reads CASMTSVTDTQYF. CDR3 bases: TGTGCCAGTATGACTAGCGTTACGGATACGCAGTATTTT. The complete variable domain, with remaining parts taken from reference TRBV2 and TRBJ2-3, reads EPEVTQTPSHQVTQMGQEVILRCVPISNHLYFYWYRQILGQKVEFLVSFYNNEISEKSEIFDDQFSVERPDGSNFTLKIRSTKLEDSAMYFCASMTSVTDTQYFGPGTRLTVL.

This sequence joins TRBV6-5 and TRBJ1-2; D is possibly TRBD1 (6 bases). Trimming took off 5 bases at V and 8 bases at J, with 9 bases between the two ends. The germline gives CDR1 MNHEY, CDR2 SVGAGI. CDR3 length equals 11 residues. CDR3 DNA sequence: TGTGCCAGCAGTACGGGGGGCGGCTACACCTTC. Amino acids: CASSTGGGYTF.

V is TRBV14 and J is TRBJ2-4, with 11 bases that match TRBD2. CDR3 size: 16 residues. With V trimmed by 4 bases and J by 1 base, 3 bases remained unmatched. Germline V gene data show CDR1 as SGHDN and CDR2 as FVKESK. CDR3 amino acids: CASSPSGGHAKNIQYF. The CDR3, as DNA: TGTGCCAGCAGCCCTAGCGGGGGGCATGCCAAAAACATTCAGTACTTC.

In this sample, this clone turned up a few times. V and J are TRBV27 and TRBJ2-1, with D possibly TRBD2 on 6 matching bases. V was pared by 4 bases and J by 7 bases, with 17 bases between. The CDR3 totals 15 residues. Germline-derived CDR1 and CDR2 are MNHEY and SMNVEV (reference sequence). CDR3 residues: CASSSRDSPLNEQFF. DNA for the CDR3: TGTGCCAGCAGTTCCCGGGACTCCCCTCTGAATGAGCAGTTCTTC.

Notes on this clone: Sequence at one end of the junction differs from germline and may be a read error. The chain joins TRBV7-3 to TRBJ1-4, with TRBD1 matching over 11 bases. The CDR3 consists of 23 residues. The germline gives CDR1 SGHTA, CDR2 FQGTGA. CDR3 DNA sequence: TGTGCCAGCAGCCTAACCTTTTCCCTCGCCGGGACAGGGGGTCATGGGACTAATGAAAAACTGTTTTTT. Its translation: CASSLTFSLAGTGGHGTNEKLFF. Complete variable domain (other parts from reference TRBV7-3 and TRBJ1-4): GAGVSQTPSNKVTEKGKYVELRCDPISGHTALYWYRQSLGQGPEFLIYFQGTGAADDSGLPNDRFFAVRPEGSVSTLKIQRTERGDSAVYLCASSLTFSLAGTGGHGTNEKLFFGSGTQLSVL.